What follows is one T cell receptor beta chain and its context. What it recognizes is unknown. Each CDR3 protein is one row after TCRdb ran MiXCR on the reads. The sample shows a few hundred thousand distinct CDR3 sequences, roughly 43% of them seen only once. The data originate from a study of T cell repertoires in cytomegalovirus infection. Whole-study context: Well-studied HLA-B-restricted epitopes and recently identified HLA-C-restricted epitopes of CMV were both used in the study. Public TCR beta signatures provided an indication of both CMV infection and a matching HLA type. The study, taken as a whole, reports: There were HLA-C-restricted CMV-specific TCR beta clonotypes dominating the ex vivo response.

Germline CDR1 is DFQATT and CDR2 is SNEGSKA (reference sequence). This CDR3 has 13 amino acids. V trimming: 3 bases; J trimming: 7 bases; junction bases outside the gene matches: 6. This receptor was identified in a human donor in good health (CMV status not recorded). Some clones in this sample may be carry-over from other donors' samples. The sample in question was cultured PBMCs, obtained from culture after CMV antigen stimulation. The gene calls are TRBV20-1 and TRBJ1-5, with 7 bases identical to TRBD1. The CDR3 loop is CSASKGAEQPQHF. The CDR3 bases are TGCAGTGCTAGTAAGGGGGCCGAGCAGCCCCAGCATTTT.